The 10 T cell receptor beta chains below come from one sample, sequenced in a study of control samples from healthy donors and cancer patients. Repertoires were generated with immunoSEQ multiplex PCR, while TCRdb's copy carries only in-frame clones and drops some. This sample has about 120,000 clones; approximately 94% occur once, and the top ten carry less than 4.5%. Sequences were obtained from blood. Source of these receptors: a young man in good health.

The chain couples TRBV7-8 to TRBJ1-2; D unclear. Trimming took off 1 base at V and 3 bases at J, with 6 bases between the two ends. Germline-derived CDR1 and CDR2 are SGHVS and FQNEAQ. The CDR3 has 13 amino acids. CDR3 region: CASSLGRDYGYTF. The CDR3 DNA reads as TGTGCCAGCAGCTTAGGCCGGGACTATGGCTACACCTTC.

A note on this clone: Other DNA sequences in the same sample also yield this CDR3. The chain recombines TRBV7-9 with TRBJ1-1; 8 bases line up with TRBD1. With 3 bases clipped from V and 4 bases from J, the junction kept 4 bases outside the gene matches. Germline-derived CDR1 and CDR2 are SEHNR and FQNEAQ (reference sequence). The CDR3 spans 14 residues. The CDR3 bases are TGTGCCAGCAGCTTGACAGGGGTGGGCACTGAAGCTTTCTTT. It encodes CASSLTGVGTEAFF.

Here the CDR3 reads CASTFLGSNQPQHF. In nucleotides, the CDR3 is TGTGCCAGTACCTTCCTGGGTAGCAATCAGCCCCAGCATTTT. The V gene is TRBV19, the J gene TRBJ1-5; no clear D. The germline V and J ends were trimmed by 7 bases and 0 bases, with 10 bases remaining between them. This CDR3 is 14 amino acids long. Germline values: CDR1 LNHDA, CDR2 SQIVND (reference sequence).

The CDR3 bases are TGTGCCATCAGTGAGGCAAGACAGGGCTTAGGGTATGGCTACACCTTC. This codes for CAISEARQGLGYGYTF. V and J are TRBV10-3 and TRBJ1-2, with 7 bases that match TRBD1. This CDR3 spans 16 amino acids. Trimming cost V 2 bases and J 5 bases; bases outside gene matches: 11. Germline CDR1 and CDR2: ENHRY and SYGVKD.

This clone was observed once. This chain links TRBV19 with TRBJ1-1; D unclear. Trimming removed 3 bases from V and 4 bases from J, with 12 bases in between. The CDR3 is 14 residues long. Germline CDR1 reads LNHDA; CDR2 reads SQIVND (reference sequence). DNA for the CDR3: TGTGCCAGTAGTATCGGGTACGCGGTCACTGAAGCTTTCTTT. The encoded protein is CASSIGYAVTEAFF.

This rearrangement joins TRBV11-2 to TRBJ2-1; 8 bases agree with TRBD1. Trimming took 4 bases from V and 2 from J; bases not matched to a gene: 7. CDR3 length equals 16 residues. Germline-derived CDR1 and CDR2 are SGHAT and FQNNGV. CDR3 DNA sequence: TGTGCCAGCAGCTCAGACAGGGGCCGGACCTACAATGAGCAGTTCTTC. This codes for CASSSDRGRTYNEQFF.

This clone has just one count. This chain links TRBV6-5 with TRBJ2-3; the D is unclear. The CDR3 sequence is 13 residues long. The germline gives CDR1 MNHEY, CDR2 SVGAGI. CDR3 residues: CAVRRVLTDTQYF. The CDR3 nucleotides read TGTGCTGTCCGCCGGGTACTCACAGATACGCAGTATTTT.

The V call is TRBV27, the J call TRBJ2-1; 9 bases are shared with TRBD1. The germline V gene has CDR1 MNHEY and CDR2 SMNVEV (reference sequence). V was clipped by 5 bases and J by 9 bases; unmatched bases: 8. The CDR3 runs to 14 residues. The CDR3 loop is CASSISRTGVEQFF. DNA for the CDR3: TGTGCCAGCAGTATCTCGAGGACAGGGGTTGAGCAGTTCTTC.

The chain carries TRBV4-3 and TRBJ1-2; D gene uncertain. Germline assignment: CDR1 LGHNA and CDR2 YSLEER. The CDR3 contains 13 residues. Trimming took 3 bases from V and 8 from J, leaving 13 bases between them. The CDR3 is CASSHSVMRGYTF. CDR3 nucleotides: TGCGCCAGCAGCCACTCCGTCATGCGGGGCTACACCTTC.

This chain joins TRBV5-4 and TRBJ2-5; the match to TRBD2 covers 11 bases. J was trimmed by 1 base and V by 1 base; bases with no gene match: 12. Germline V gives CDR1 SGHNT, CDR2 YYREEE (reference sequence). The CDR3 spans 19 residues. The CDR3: CASSLTLAGGVWPQETQYF. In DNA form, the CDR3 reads TGTGCCAGCAGCTTGACGCTAGCGGGGGGCGTCTGGCCCCAAGAGACCCAGTACTTC.